These T cell receptor beta chains were read from a single sample in a study of neurological immune-mediated disorders. One entry per CDR3 protein, called by TCRdb with MiXCR from the 5' RACE reads. Among roughly 71,000 distinct CDR3 sequences listed, around 3.9% were seen once. Specimen: PBMCs. All receptors come from a man aged 30 to 39 with multiple sclerosis. Both conserved end residues are part of each CDR3. D genes are given only for firm matches. A row's size may be missing; if present it is once, few, many or a size class.

v_call	clone_size	d_call	j_call	cdr3_nt	cdr3_aa
TRBV5-1	many	.	TRBJ2-3	TGCGCCAGCAGCTTGGGACTCCGGACAGATACGCAGTATTTT	CASSLGLRTDTQYF
TRBV27	many	.	TRBJ2-2	TGTGCCAGCAGTTGGACACGCACCGGGGAGCTGTTTTTT	CASSWTRTGELFF
TRBV5-1	many	.	TRBJ2-5	TGCGCCAGCAGCCCGGCGGCAGGGTTGGTCGAGACCCAGTACTTC	CASSPAAGLVETQYF
TRBV20-1	few	.	TRBJ2-7	TGCAGTGCTAGTCGTGGAATAGCGTCCCCAGAGCAGTACTTC	CSASRGIASPEQYF
TRBV12-3/TRBV12-4	many	.	TRBJ1-2	TGTGCCAGCAGTTTAGAGGGGTGGGGTGGCTACACCTTC	CASSLEGWGGYTF
TRBV10-3	many	TRBD1	TRBJ1-1	TGTGCCATCACCCCCTCGACAGGGAAGAACACTGAAGCTTTCTTT	CAITPSTGKNTEAFF
TRBV19	.	.	TRBJ1-5	TGTGCCAGTAGTGCCCGGGTCTCCCTCCGGCAGCCCCAGCATTTT	CASSARVSLRQPQHF
TRBV5-1	many	.	TRBJ2-7	TGCGCCAGCAGCCCGGACCTATACGAGCAGTACTTC	CASSPDLYEQYF
TRBV6-2/TRBV6-3	few	.	TRBJ1-1	TGTGCCAGCAGGGCACCGAATATGGGCACTGAAGCTTTCTTT	CASRAPNMGTEAFF
TRBV7-2	many	.	TRBJ1-1	TGTGCCAGCAGCTTATCGGTCAGTGGAGGGGGTGAAGCTTTCTTT	CASSLSVSGGGEAFF
TRBV27	many	.	TRBJ1-6	TGTGCCAGCAGTTTCAGGGATTCACCCCTCCACTTT	CASSFRDSPLHF
TRBV7-2	many	TRBD1	TRBJ2-2	TGTGCCAGCAGCTCCTTAAGGGGGCAGAGTACCGGGGAGCTGTTTTTT	CASSSLRGQSTGELFF
TRBV20-1	many	TRBD1	TRBJ1-3	TGCAGTGCCCCGAAAACAGGGGGCTCTGGAAACACCATATATTTT	CSAPKTGGSGNTIYF
TRBV13	many	.	TRBJ2-5	TGTGCCAGCAGCTTGTCTAGCGTCGAGACCCAGTACTTC	CASSLSSVETQYF
TRBV7-2	many	.	TRBJ2-7	TGTGCCAGCAGTTCCAGAGTGAGGTACGAGCAGTACTTC	CASSSRVRYEQYF
TRBV6-5	many	.	TRBJ1-4	TGTGCCAGCAGTGTAGGGTCGTCGATCGCAACTAATGAAAAACTGTTTTTT	CASSVGSSIATNEKLFF
TRBV20-1	many	TRBD2	TRBJ2-3	TGCAGTGCTAGAGATGGGGGGGCAGATACGCAGTATTTT	CSARDGGADTQYF
TRBV3-1	many	TRBD2	TRBJ2-7	TGTGCCAGCAGCCCCCCGGGACTACGCGAGCAGTACTTC	CASSPPGLREQYF
TRBV11-2	many	TRBD2	TRBJ2-5	TGTGCCAGCAGCTCGACTAGCGGGGGAGACCAAGAGACCCAGTACTTC	CASSSTSGGDQETQYF
TRBV5-1	many	.	TRBJ1-1	TGCGCCAGCAGCTTCTCAGGGGCGGGAAACACTGAAGCTTTCTTT	CASSFSGAGNTEAFF
TRBV18	many	TRBD1	TRBJ2-5	TGTGCCAGCTCACCTCGGGACAGGGAAGAGACCCAGTACTTC	CASSPRDREETQYF
TRBV20-1	.	.	TRBJ1-5	TGCAGTGTTACAGGGTTTGGGGGTCAGCCCCAGAATTTT	CSVTGFGGQPQNF
TRBV4-3	many	.	TRBJ2-2	TGCGCCAGCAGCCAAGATCTGTTTCAGGCCAGCCTCTCTAGTACCGGGGAGCTGTTTTTT	CASSQDLFQASLSSTGELFF
TRBV5-1	many	TRBD1	TRBJ1-1	TGCGCCAGCACCGAGACAGGGGCAAGGAACACTGAAGCTTTCTTT	CASTETGARNTEAFF
TRBV20-1	many	.	TRBJ2-3	TGCAGTCTCGACGGGGACACAGATACGCAGTATTTT	CSLDGDTDTQYF
TRBV6-6	many	.	TRBJ2-3	TGTGCCAGCAACGGGGCAGATAACACAGATACGCAGTATTTT	CASNGADNTDTQYF
TRBV12-3/TRBV12-4	many	TRBD1	TRBJ2-7	TGTGCCAGCAGTGATGATCCGGGACAGGGCTACGAGCAGTACTTC	CASSDDPGQGYEQYF
TRBV5-1	many	TRBD1	TRBJ1-1	TGCGCCAGCAGCGCGGACAGGGGAAACACTGAAGCTTTCTTT	CASSADRGNTEAFF
TRBV10-2	many	.	TRBJ2-1	TGCGCCAGCCACGGTTTCTACAATGAGCAGTTCTTC	CASHGFYNEQFF
TRBV20-1	many	TRBD2	TRBJ2-3	TGCAGTGCTAGTACGTGGGCGGGGGGGCCAGGTACGCAGTATTTT	CSASTWAGGPGTQYF
TRBV9	many	.	TRBJ2-7	TGTGCCAGCAGCGTAGGCTCAGGGACCTACGAGCAGTACTTC	CASSVGSGTYEQYF
TRBV20-1	.	.	TRBJ2-3	TGCAGTGCCCTTTTGCGGGGCCTCCCCACAGATACGCAGTATTTT	CSALLRGLPTDTQYF
TRBV12-3/TRBV12-4	many	.	TRBJ1-5	TGTGCCAGCAGTTTGGAAGGGGCTCAACCCCAGCATTTT	CASSLEGAQPQHF
TRBV5-1	many	.	TRBJ1-4	TGCGCCAGCAGCTTGTTCGGGACCGTTAATGAAAAACTGTTTTTT	CASSLFGTVNEKLFF
TRBV20-1	many	TRBD1	TRBJ2-1	TGCAGTGCTAGAGGACAGGGAATAGGGTACAATGAGCAGTTCTTC	CSARGQGIGYNEQFF
TRBV3-1	few	TRBD1	TRBJ1-2	TGTGCCAGCAGCCCGACAGGGTATGGCTACACCTTC	CASSPTGYGYTF
TRBV24-1	many	TRBD1	TRBJ1-6	TGTGCCACCACCGGGACAGTAAATTCACCCCTCCACTTT	CATTGTVNSPLHF
TRBV5-1	many	.	TRBJ2-5	TGCGCCAGCAGCTTGAACAGCTATTCCCAAGAGACCCAGTACTTC	CASSLNSYSQETQYF
TRBV6-1	.	TRBD2	TRBJ2-1	TGTGCCAGCAGGGGGACTAGCGGGGGTAATGAGCAGTTCTTC	CASRGTSGGNEQFF
TRBV7-2	many	TRBD1	TRBJ1-2	TGTGCCAGCATACCTGACAGGGGGCGCAGTCCTATCTCTGGCTACACCTTC	CASIPDRGRSPISGYTF
TRBV27	many	.	TRBJ1-3	TGTGCCAGCAGTTTATTAGGAAACTCTGGAAACACCATATATTTT	CASSLLGNSGNTIYF
TRBV12-3/TRBV12-4	many	.	TRBJ2-5	TGTGCCAGCAGTTTCTGGGGCCACGGGCAAGAGACCCAGTACTTC	CASSFWGHGQETQYF
TRBV27	few	.	TRBJ1-2	TGTGCCAGCAGCCCCGGAAAGGGGTTTGGCTACACCTTC	CASSPGKGFGYTF
TRBV5-6	many	TRBD2	TRBJ2-1	TGTGCCAGCAGCTTCCTAATAGCGGGGGCCAATGAGCAGTTCTTC	CASSFLIAGANEQFF
TRBV5-1	many	.	TRBJ1-1	TGCGCCAGCAGCTTGAGGCTTATGAACACTGAAGCTTTCTTT	CASSLRLMNTEAFF
TRBV5-1	many	TRBD1	TRBJ1-1	TGCGCCAGCAGCTCGGACAGGGTAGGGACTGAAGCTTTCTTT	CASSSDRVGTEAFF
TRBV10-3	many	.	TRBJ2-7	TGTGCCATCAGTGAACAGAGAAACTGGCAGTACTTC	CAISEQRNWQYF